The sequence of this T cell receptor (beta chain) was determined in a study of T cells in Graves' hyperthyroidism and ophthalmopathy. There were TCR beta CDR3 regions amplified from RNA transcripts. First-round RT-PCR with HTBI primers amplified the TCR CDR3 region. TCRdb redid the calling of the multiplex PCR reads with MiXCR, one entry per CDR3 protein. The repertoire holds fewer than 110,000 distinct CDR3 sequences, with 15% to 20% as singletons. This clonotype was detected many times. V dropped 8 bases and J dropped 0 bases, with 8 bases sitting between them. The CDR3 sequence is 13 residues long. CDR1 and CDR2 from the germline V gene are SGHAT and FQNNGV.

The sequence was obtained from a woman aged 45-59 years with Graves' hyperthyroidism. Sequenced material: blood. The chain combines TRBV11-2 with TRBJ2-1; no clear D. The CDR3 DNA reads TGTGCCAGCCGCCGAATCTCCTACAATGAGCAGTTCTTC. Translated: CASRRISYNEQFF. The whole variable domain, filled in from reference TRBV11-2 and TRBJ2-1, reads EAGVAQSPRYKIIEKRQSVAFWCNPISGHATLYWYQQILGQGPKLLIQFQNNGVVDDSQLPKDRFSAERLKGVDSTLKIQPAKLEDSAVYLCASRRISYNEQFFGPGTRLTVL.